This T cell receptor (beta chain) was sequenced during a study of OX40 agonist ivuxolimab in advanced cancers. Context from the whole study: Ivuxolimab was a fully human IgG2 agonistic monoclonal antibody targeting the costimulatory receptor OX40 (CD134). Intravenous ivuxolimab was administered to patients every 2 weeks at six dose levels: 0.01, 0.1, 0.3, 1.5, 3 and 10 mg/kg. Of the roughly 54 dose-escalation patients, hepatocellular carcinoma was present in about 20, melanoma in around 15, renal cell carcinoma in 9 and head and neck cancer in 9. A male proportion of around 83% and a mean age of 60 years, ranging from 23 to 79, were recorded for the dose-escalation cohort. Patients were allowed to have had prior anti-PD-1, anti-PD-L1 or anti-CTLA-4 therapy, and roughly two fifths of the dose-escalation patients had been treated with checkpoint inhibitors. Three dose-escalation patients achieved partial responses, one with hepatocellular carcinoma and two with cutaneous melanoma. Peripheral TCRbeta sequencing aimed to test whether ivuxolimab altered TCR sequence diversity and caused clonal T-cell expansion. The paper describes the monotherapy dose-escalation part (N = 52 patients) of the phase I trial of ivuxolimab. Study-wide findings and limitations: Which antigens the clonally expanded peripheral T cells were specific for was not determined. In partial responders in the 0.1-3.0 mg/kg groups, normalized peripheral clonal expansion was found to be among the lowest, especially among CD8+ T cells. After ivuxolimab, more expanded clones were found on average in CD8+ T cells than in CD4+ T cells. Low levels of normalized T-cell clonal expansion were also seen in some nonresponding patients. At doses from 0.1 to 3.0 mg/kg, clonal expansion was seen in both CD4+ and CD8+ blood T cells between baseline and week 6.

V trim: 1 base; J trim: 5 bases; unmatched bases: 12. The CDR3 numbers 17 residues from cysteine through phenylalanine. The only DNA kept is the CDR3, 51 bases in frame from the first base. The germline V gene yields SGHAT for CDR1 and FQNNGV for CDR2. For sequencing of the TCRbeta CDR3 region, genomic DNA was extracted from the sorted cells. The immunoSEQ Assay was used to sequence the TCRbeta CDR3 regions. TCRdb retrieved this table from immuneACCESS and kept in-frame rearrangements only. Not all clones are present; in checked studies, unresolved V genes account for under half, and no reason is known for the remainder. This sample lists 82,000 or so clones; approximately 90% were detected once. 1% to 1.3% of the sample is held by the ten biggest clonotypes. Patients with autoimmune disease history or receiving systemic immunosuppression were excluded from the trial. Peripheral blood for TCR sequencing was collected from all dose cohorts at baseline, on cycle 4 day 1, and on cycle 7 day 1. Samples came from an open-label, multicenter, first-in-human phase I dose-escalation trial of ivuxolimab. The trial enrolled adults with locally advanced or metastatic head and neck squamous cell, hepatocellular, melanoma or renal cell carcinoma. Before TCR sequencing, CD4+ T cells and CD8+ T cells were sorted from peripheral blood as separate populations.

Note on this clone: Its antigen is not yet known. No base quality values were provided; no much bigger clone lies one nucleotide off.

The specimen was CD4+ or CD8+ T cells sorted from blood, collected in a trial of the OX40 agonist ivuxolimab. The chain links TRBV11-2 with TRBJ2-5; TRBD2 aligns with 8 central bases. This TCR came from an adult with an advanced solid tumor such as melanoma, head and neck, liver or kidney cancer. The nucleotides are TGTGCCAGCAGCTTAGGGGCGGGACTAGGTCCCGGGGAGACCCAGTACTTC. Its amino acids are CASSLGAGLGPGETQYF.